Below are 2 T cell receptor beta chains sequenced from a single sample in a study of shared clonotypes between healthy human individuals. Clones were sequenced by immunoSEQ multiplex PCR, and TCRdb holds only the in-frame ones, with some missing. This sample has roughly 380,000 clones, with 95% to 97% found just once. The specimen was memory CD8+ T cells sorted from blood. Stated subset: CD45RO+ cells pooled with CCR7-negative TemRA cells. Receptors originate from a young man in good health.

This chain joins TRBV4-1 and TRBJ2-4; no clear D. The germline V gene encodes CDR1 MGHRA and CDR2 YSYEKL. The ends were cut back, 0 bases at V and 6 bases at J, with 12 bases in the middle. The CDR3 totals 15 residues. CDR3 DNA: TGCGCCAGCAGCCAAGATGTTCCGGCTGGAAACATTCAGTACTTC. Translating it yields CASSQDVPAGNIQYF.

The rearrangement joins TRBV6-4 to TRBJ2-1; 9 bases agree with TRBD2. The germline gives CDR1 MRHNA, CDR2 SNTAGT. The CDR3 length is 15 residues. Trimming at V came to 7 bases and at J to 7 bases, leaving 11 bases not matched to a gene. This chain's CDR3 is CASTDPLAGRNEQFF. In DNA form, the CDR3 reads TGTGCCAGCACCGACCCCCTAGCGGGAAGGAATGAGCAGTTCTTC.